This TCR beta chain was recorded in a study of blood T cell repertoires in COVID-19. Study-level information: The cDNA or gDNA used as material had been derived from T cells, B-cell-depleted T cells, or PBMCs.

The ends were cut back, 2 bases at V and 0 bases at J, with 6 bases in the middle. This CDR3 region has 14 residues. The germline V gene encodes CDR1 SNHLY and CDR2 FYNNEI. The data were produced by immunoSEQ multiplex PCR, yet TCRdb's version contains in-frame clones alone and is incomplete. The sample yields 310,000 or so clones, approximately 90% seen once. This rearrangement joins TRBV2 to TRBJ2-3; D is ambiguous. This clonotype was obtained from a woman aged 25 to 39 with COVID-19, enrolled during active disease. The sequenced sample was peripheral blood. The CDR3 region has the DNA TGTGCCAGCAGTGAACTGTCTAGCACAGATACGCAGTATTTT. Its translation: CASSELSSTDTQYF.